This TCR beta chain was identified in a study of T cell repertoires in cytomegalovirus infection. The germline CDR1 and CDR2 sequences are SEHNR and FQNEAQ (reference sequence). Unmatched junction bases numbered 4, after V lost 3 bases and J lost 0 bases. The CDR3 consists of 16 residues. This clonotype appeared a few times. Its target is not known. TCRdb recomputed calls from the reads with MiXCR, one row per CDR3 protein. The data contain about 130,000 distinct CDR3 sequences, around 25% of them singletons. The chain has TRBV7-9 and TRBJ2-2; 7 positions match TRBD1. The receptor's source is a human donor in good health (CMV status not recorded). Some clones in this sample may be carry-over from other donors' samples. The sample taken for sequencing was PBMCs, sequenced either directly or after in vitro stimulation (not recorded which). The CDR3 DNA reads TGTGCCAGCAGCTTGGGCCAGGGGGCGAACACCGGGGAGCTGTTTTTT. It translates to CASSLGQGANTGELFF.